The present entry profiles one T cell receptor beta chain with its context. Its specificity is not known. Every bit of the isolated RNA underwent reverse transcription, so sequencing read expressed TCRB transcripts. The data were produced by immunoSEQ multiplex PCR, yet TCRdb's version contains in-frame clones alone and is incomplete. The repertoire holds over 650,000 clones, with roughly an eighth as singletons. The sample comes from a study of beta chain features in type 1 diabetes. Study summary: Patients were similar to healthy donors in age and gender (as well as in cell yields). The examined sorted cells totaled roughly 110,000,000 across samples. Study-level findings and limits: VDJ junctions from patients with type 1 diabetes contained fewer insertions and more deletions. All four CD4+ subsets of Type 1 diabetes patients contained TCRB CDR3s that were moderately but significantly shorter.

Each sorted population was over 95% pure. Specimen: naive CD4+ T cells from blood. The TCR comes from a man aged 18-30 years with type 1 diabetes.

Here the CDR3 reads CASSPLAGGATGELFF. CDR3 nucleotides: TGTGCCAGCAGCCCCTTAGCGGGGGGGGCCACCGGGGAGCTGTTTTTT. This chain joins TRBV4-2 and TRBJ2-2; the match to TRBD2 covers 11 bases. The CDR3 extends over 16 amino acids. The germline gives CDR1 LGHNA, CDR2 YNFKEQ. V was pared by 4 bases and J by 4 bases, with 5 bases of the junction left unmatched.